The 13 T cell receptor beta chains given below trace back to one sample, sequenced in a study of blood T cell repertoires in COVID-19. Only in-frame clones appear in the TCRdb table, and some are missing; sequencing was by immunoSEQ multiplex PCR. The sample gives 200,000 to 300,000 clones, over 80% of which show up once; around 30% is in the top ten. Input material: peripheral blood. These receptors were obtained from a man between 35 and 55 years old with acute or convalescent COVID-19.

The chain carries TRBV6-5 and TRBJ1-2; D is possibly TRBD1 (5 bases). Germline-derived CDR1 and CDR2 are MNHEY and SVGAGI. The CDR3 covers 13 residues. V was trimmed by 5 bases and J by 7 bases, leaving 14 bases between them. The CDR3 loop reads CASSLRDFGGYTF. The CDR3 DNA sequence: TGTGCCAGCAGTCTCAGGGATTTTGGTGGCTACACCTTC.

This chain links TRBV2 with TRBJ2-5, with 9 positions matching TRBD2. The CDR3 spans 17 residues. Germline values: CDR1 SNHLY, CDR2 FYNNEI. The ends lost 0 bases at V and 2 bases at J; junction bases unmatched: 7. The CDR3 here is CASSEALTSGKQETQYF. The DNA of the CDR3 is TGTGCCAGCAGTGAAGCTTTGACTAGCGGCAAGCAAGAGACCCAGTACTTC.

The chain employs TRBV20-1 and TRBJ2-7; the D gene is possibly TRBD2 (5 bases). The V end lost 3 bases, the J end lost 3 bases, and 9 bases lay between the germline ends. Germline CDR1 is DFQATT and CDR2 is SNEGSKA (reference sequence). The CDR3 spans 12 residues. The DNA for the CDR3 is TGCAGTGCTAGTGCCGGGATCTACGAGCAGTACTTC. Translating it yields CSASAGIYEQYF.

The chain recombines TRBV7-9 with TRBJ1-5, with D perhaps matching TRBD1 (6 bases). CDR1 is SEHNR, CDR2 FQNEAQ, per germline (reference sequence). This CDR3 contains 13 residues. Trimming removed 1 base from V and 7 bases from J, with 8 bases in between. The CDR3 DNA sequence: TGTGCCAGCAGCTTAGGGGGGCAACAGCCCCAGCATTTT. This encodes CASSLGGQQPQHF.

The V call is TRBV5-1, the J call TRBJ1-1; D uncertain. Germline V lookup: CDR1 SGHRS, CDR2 YFSETQ. V was clipped by 2 bases and J by 5 bases, with 10 bases between them. There are 13 residues in the CDR3. CDR3 amino acids: CASSFREHTEAFF. The CDR3 coding sequence is TGCGCCAGCAGCTTTAGAGAGCATACTGAAGCTTTCTTT.

The chain links TRBV5-5 to TRBJ2-1; TRBD1 matches 8 bases. Trimming cost V 2 bases and J 3 bases; bases outside gene matches: 10. The CDR3 spans 17 residues. Germline CDR1 SGHKS, CDR2 YYEKEE (reference sequence). This CDR3 reads CASSLNLPGQVYNEQFF. Here the CDR3 DNA reads TGTGCCAGCAGCTTAAATCTACCGGGACAGGTCTACAATGAGCAGTTCTTC.

The rearrangement uses TRBV18 and TRBJ1-3; D is uncertain. The CDR3 covers 17 residues. The V gene lost 6 bases and the J gene lost 3 bases, with 21 bases spanning the gap. CDR1 is KGHSH and CDR2 is LQKENI in the germline V gene. The CDR3 coding sequence is TGTGCCAGCTCTGGTGGCAGCGCCAACTCTATTGGAAACACCATATATTTT. The encoded protein is CASSGGSANSIGNTIYF.

This clone appeared a few times. The chain uses TRBV3-1 (or the pseudogene TRBV3-2) and TRBJ1-3, with no clear D. There are 16 residues in the CDR3. V was shortened by 2 bases and J by 2 bases, with 13 bases between the two germline ends. Germline CDR1 reads LGHDT; CDR2 reads YNNKEL (reference sequence). Here the CDR3 DNA reads TGTGCCAGCAGCCAAACAAAGCTAGCGGCTGGAAACACCATATATTTT. This codes for CASSQTKLAAGNTIYF.

This clone was recorded only once. V and J are TRBV7-2 and TRBJ1-2; TRBD1 agrees at 7 bases. Germline values: CDR1 SGHTA, CDR2 FQGNSA. The CDR3 totals 13 residues. V was pared by 5 bases and J by 3 bases, with 3 bases of the junction left unmatched. The CDR3 here is CASSLGTDYGYTF. CDR3 bases: TGTGCCAGCAGCCTCGGGACAGACTATGGCTACACCTTC.

The rearrangement links TRBV18 to TRBJ1-1, with D unresolved. Per germline, CDR1 KGHSH and CDR2 LQKENI. The length of the CDR3 is 12 residues. Trimming left V 4 bases short and J 1 base short, with 4 bases between. This CDR3 reads CASSRQNTEAFF. DNA of the CDR3: TGTGCCAGCTCACGACAGAACACTGAAGCTTTCTTT.

This clone showed up just a few times. This sequence joins TRBV7-3 and TRBJ1-2; perhaps TRBD1 as D (5 bases). The ends were cut back, 2 bases at V and 7 bases at J, with 11 bases in the middle. Germline lookup yields CDR1 SGHTA and CDR2 FQGTGA. The CDR3 length is 13 residues. CDR3 protein: CASSLQGWAGYTF. In DNA form, the CDR3 reads TGTGCCAGCAGCTTACAGGGATGGGCTGGCTACACCTTC.

The chain links TRBV9 to TRBJ1-2, with TRBD1 identical over 11 bases. The CDR3 is 19 residues long. J gave up 5 bases and V 2 bases, and 17 bases lay outside the gene matches. CDR1 SGDLS and CDR2 YYNGEE come from the germline V gene. In DNA form, the CDR3 reads TGTGCCAGCAGCGTGGGATGGATGGACAGGGGGCCTGGGGGTTATGGCTACACCTTC. It is translated as CASSVGWMDRGPGGYGYTF.

A word on this clone: The sample carries other DNA sequences with the same CDR3. The CDR3 nucleotides read TGTGCCAGCAGTTACTCTGGCGGGGCGGGGGGAGAGGATGAAGCTTTCTTT. This codes for CASSYSGGAGGEDEAFF. The chain links TRBV6-2 or TRBV6-3 to TRBJ1-1; the D gene is possibly TRBD1 (5 bases). Germline lookup yields CDR1 MNHEY and CDR2 SVGEGT. This CDR3 has 17 amino acids. V lost 0 bases to trimming and J lost 7 bases, with 21 bases between them.